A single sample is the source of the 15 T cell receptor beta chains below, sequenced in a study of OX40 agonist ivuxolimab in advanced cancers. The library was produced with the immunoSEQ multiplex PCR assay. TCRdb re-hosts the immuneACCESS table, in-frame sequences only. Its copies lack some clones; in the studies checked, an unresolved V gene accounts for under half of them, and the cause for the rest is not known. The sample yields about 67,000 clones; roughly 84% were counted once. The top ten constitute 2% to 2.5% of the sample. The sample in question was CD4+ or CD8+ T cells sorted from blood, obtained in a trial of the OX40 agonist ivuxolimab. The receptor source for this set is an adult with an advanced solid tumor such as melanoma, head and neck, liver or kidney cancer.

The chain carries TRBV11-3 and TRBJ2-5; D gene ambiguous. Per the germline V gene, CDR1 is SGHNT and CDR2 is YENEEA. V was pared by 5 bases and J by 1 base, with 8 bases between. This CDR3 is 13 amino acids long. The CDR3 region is CASSTSFQETQYF. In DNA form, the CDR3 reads TGTGCCAGCAGCACGAGTTTCCAAGAGACCCAGTACTTC.

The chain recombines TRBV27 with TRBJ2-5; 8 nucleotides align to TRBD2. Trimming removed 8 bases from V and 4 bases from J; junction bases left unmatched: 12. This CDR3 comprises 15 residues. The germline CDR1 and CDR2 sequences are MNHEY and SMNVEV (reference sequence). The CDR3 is CASLPTRGGRETQYF. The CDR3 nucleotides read TGTGCCAGCCTACCTACCCGGGGGGGGCGAGAGACCCAGTACTTC.

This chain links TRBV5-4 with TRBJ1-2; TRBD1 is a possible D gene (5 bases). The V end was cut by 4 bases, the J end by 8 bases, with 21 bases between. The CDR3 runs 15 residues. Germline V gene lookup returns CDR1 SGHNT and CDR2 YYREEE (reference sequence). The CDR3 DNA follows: TGTGCCAGCAGCGGTGGGGGACCAAAGATTGAGGGCTACACCTTC. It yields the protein CASSGGGPKIEGYTF.

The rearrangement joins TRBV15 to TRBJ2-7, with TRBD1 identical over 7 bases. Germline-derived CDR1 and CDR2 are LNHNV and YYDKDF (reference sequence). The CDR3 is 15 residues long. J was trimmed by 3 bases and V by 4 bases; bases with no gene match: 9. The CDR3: CATSTTGTALYEQYF. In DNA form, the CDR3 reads TGTGCCACCAGCACCACCGGGACAGCCCTCTACGAGCAGTACTTC.

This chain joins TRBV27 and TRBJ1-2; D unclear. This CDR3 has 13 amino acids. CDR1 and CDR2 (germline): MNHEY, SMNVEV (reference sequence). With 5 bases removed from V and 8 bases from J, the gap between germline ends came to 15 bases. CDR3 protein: CASSGRTNWGYTF. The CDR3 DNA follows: TGTGCCAGCAGTGGCAGGACTAACTGGGGCTACACCTTC.

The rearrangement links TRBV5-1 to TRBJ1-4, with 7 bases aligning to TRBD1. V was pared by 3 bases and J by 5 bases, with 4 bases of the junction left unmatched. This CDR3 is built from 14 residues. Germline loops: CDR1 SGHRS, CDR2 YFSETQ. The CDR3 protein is CASSSGTENEKLFF. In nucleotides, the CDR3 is TGCGCCAGCAGCTCCGGGACAGAGAATGAAAAACTGTTTTTT. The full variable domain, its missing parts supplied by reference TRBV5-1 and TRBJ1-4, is KAGVTQTPRYLIKTRGQQVTLSCSPISGHRSVSWYQQTPGQGLQFLFEYFSETQRNKGNFPGRFSGRQFSNSRSEMNVSTLELGDSALYLCASSSGTENEKLFFGSGTQLSVL.

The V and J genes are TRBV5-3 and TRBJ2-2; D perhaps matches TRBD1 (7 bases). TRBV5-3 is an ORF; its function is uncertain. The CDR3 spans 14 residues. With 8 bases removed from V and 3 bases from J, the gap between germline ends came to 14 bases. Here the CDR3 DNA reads TGTGCCAGCAGGCCAGGGGGGTACACCGGGGAGCTGTTTTTT. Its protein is CASRPGGYTGELFF.

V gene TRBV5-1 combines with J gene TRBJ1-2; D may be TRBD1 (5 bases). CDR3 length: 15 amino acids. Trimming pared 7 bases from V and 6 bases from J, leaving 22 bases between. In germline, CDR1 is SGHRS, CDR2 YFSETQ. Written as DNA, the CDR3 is TGCGCCAGCCGGCTTGCGGGGGGAGGGGCGGATGGCTACACCTTC. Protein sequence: CASRLAGGGADGYTF.

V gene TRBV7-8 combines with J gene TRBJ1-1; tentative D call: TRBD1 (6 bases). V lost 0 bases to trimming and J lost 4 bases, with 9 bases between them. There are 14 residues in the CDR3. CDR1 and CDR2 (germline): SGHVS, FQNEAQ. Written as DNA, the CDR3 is TGTGCCAGCAGCTTAGCAGGGGGAGTCACTGAAGCTTTCTTT. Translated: CASSLAGGVTEAFF.

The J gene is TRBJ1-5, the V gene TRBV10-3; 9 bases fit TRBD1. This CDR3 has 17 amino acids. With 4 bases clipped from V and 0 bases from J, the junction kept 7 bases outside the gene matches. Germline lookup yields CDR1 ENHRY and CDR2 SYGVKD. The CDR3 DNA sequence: TGTGCCATCAGTGCCGGACAGGGGCCCTATAGCAATCAGCCCCAGCATTTT. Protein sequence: CAISAGQGPYSNQPQHF.

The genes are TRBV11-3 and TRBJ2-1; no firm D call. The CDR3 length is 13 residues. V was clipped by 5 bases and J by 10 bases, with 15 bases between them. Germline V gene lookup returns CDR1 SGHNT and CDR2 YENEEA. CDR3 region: CASSKDLSGEQFF. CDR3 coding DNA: TGTGCCAGCAGCAAGGATTTGTCCGGGGAGCAGTTCTTC. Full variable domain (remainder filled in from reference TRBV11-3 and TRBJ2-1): EAGVVQSPRYKIIEKKQPVAFWCNPISGHNTLYWYLQNLGQGPELLIRYENEEAVDDSQLPKDRFSAERLKGVDSTLKIQPAELGDSAVYLCASSKDLSGEQFFGPGTRLTVL.

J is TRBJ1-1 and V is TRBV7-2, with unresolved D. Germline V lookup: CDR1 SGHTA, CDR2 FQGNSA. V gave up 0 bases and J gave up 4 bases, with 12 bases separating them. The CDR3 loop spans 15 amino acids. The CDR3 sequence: CASSLASGAGTEAFF. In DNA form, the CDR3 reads TGTGCCAGCAGCTTAGCCTCGGGTGCGGGCACTGAAGCTTTCTTT.

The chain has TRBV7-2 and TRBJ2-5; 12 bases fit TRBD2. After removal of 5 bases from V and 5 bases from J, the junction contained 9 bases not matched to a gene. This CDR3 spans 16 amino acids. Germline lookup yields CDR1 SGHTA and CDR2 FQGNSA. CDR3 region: CASSLGLAGGPETQYF. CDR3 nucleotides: TGTGCCAGCAGCCTGGGGCTAGCGGGGGGGCCCGAGACCCAGTACTTC.

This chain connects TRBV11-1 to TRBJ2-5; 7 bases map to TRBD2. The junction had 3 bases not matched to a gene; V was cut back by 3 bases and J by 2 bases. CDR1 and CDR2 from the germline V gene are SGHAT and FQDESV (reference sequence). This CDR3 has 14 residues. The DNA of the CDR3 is TGTGCCAGCAGCTTGGCGGGAGTGCAAGAGACCCAGTACTTC. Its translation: CASSLAGVQETQYF.

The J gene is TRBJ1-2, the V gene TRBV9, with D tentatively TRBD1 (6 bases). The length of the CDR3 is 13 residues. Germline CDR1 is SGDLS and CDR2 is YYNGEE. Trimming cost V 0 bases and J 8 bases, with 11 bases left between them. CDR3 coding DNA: TGTGCCAGCAGCGTAGAAGGGGGGGCCGGCTACACCTTC. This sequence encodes CASSVEGGAGYTF. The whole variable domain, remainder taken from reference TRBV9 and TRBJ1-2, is DSGVTQTPKHLITATGQRVTLRCSPRSGDLSVYWYQQSLDQGLQFLIQYYNGEERAKGNILERFSAQQFPDLHSELNLSSLELGDSALYFCASSVEGGAGYTFGSGTRLTVV.